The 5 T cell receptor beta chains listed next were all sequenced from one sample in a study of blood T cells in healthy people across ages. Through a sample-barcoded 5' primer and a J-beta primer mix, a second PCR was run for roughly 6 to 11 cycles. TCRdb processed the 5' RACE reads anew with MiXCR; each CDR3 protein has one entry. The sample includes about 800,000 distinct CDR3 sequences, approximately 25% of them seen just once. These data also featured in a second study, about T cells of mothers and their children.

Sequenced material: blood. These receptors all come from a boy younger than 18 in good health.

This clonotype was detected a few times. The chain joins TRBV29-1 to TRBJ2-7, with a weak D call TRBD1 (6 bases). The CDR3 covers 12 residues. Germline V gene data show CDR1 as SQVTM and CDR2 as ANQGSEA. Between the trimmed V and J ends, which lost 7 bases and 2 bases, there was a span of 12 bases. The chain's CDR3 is CSAWDTTYEQYF. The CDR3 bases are TGCAGCGCCTGGGACACTACCTACGAGCAGTACTTC.

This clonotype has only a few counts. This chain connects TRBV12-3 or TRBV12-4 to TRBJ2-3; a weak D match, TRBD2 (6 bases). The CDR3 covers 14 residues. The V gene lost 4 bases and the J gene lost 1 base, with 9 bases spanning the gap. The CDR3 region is CASSWGLGTDTQYF. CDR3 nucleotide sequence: TGTGCCAGCAGTTGGGGACTTGGCACAGATACGCAGTATTTT.

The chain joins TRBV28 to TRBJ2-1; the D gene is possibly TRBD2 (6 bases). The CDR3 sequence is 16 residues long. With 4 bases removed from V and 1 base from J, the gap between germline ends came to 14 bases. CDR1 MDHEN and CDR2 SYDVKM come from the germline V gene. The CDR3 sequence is CASSWRSGRSYNEQFF. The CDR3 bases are TGTGCCAGCAGTTGGCGTAGTGGGAGGTCCTACAATGAGCAGTTCTTC. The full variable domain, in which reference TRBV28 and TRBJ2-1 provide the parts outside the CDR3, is DVKVTQSSRYLVKRTGEKVFLECVQDMDHENMFWYRQDPGLGLRLIYFSYDVKMKEKGDIPEGYSVSREKKERFSLILESASTNQTSMYLCASSWRSGRSYNEQFFGPGTRLTVL.

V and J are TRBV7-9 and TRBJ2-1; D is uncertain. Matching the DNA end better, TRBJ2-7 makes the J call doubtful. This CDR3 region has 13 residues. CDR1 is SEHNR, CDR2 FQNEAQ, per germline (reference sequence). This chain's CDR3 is CASSSQDDYEQYF. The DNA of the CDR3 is TGTGCCAGCAGCTCACAAGACGATTACGAGCAGTACTTC.

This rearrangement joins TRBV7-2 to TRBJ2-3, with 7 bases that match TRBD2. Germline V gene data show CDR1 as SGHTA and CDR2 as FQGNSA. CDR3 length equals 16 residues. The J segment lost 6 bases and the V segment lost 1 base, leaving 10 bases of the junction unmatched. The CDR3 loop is CASSLVLAVGLDTQYF. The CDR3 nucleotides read TGTGCCAGCAGCTTAGTCCTAGCGGTGGGTTTGGATACGCAGTATTTT.